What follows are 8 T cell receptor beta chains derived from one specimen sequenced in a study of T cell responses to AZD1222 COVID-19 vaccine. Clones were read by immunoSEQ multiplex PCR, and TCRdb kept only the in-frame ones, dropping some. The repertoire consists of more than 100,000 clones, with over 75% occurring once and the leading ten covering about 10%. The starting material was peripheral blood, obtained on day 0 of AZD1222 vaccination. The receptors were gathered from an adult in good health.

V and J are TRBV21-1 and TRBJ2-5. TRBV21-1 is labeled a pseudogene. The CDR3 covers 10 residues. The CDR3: CANREETQYF. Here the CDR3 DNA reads TGTGCCAACAGGGAAGAGACCCAGTACTTC.

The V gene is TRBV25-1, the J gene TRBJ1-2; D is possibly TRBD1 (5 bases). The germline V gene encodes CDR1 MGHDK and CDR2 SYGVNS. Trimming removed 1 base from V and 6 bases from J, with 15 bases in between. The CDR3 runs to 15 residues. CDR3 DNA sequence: TGTGCCAGCAGTGAATTAGGGACGACGCGCCATGGCTACACCTTC. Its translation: CASSELGTTRHGYTF.

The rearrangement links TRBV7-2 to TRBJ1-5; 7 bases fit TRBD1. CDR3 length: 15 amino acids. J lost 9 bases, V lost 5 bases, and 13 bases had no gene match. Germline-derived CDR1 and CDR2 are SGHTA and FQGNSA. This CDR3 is CASSKDRAPGGPQHF. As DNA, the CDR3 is TGTGCCAGCAGCAAAGACAGGGCCCCAGGGGGGCCCCAGCATTTT.

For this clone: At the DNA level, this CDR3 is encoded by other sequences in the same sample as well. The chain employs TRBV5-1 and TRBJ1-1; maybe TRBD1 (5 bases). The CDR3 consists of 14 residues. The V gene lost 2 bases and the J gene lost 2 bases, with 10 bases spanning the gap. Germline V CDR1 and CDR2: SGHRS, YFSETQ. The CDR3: CASSLLTVNTEAFF. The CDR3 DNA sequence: TGCGCCAGCAGCTTACTGACAGTCAACACTGAAGCTTTCTTT.

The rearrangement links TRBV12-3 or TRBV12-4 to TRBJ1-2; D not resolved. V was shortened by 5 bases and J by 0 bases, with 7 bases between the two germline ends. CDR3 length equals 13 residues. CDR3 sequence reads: CASSPTPNYGYTF. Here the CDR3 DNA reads TGTGCCAGCAGTCCTACGCCTAACTATGGCTACACCTTC.

Here the CDR3 DNA reads TGTGCCAGCAGTTTAGGATCCTACAATGAGCAGTTCTTC. Protein: CASSLGSYNEQFF. The rearrangement joins TRBV7-3 to TRBJ2-1; D ambiguous. V lost 6 bases to trimming and J lost 1 base, with 7 bases between them. CDR3 length: 13 residues. In germline, CDR1 is SGHTA, CDR2 FQGTGA.

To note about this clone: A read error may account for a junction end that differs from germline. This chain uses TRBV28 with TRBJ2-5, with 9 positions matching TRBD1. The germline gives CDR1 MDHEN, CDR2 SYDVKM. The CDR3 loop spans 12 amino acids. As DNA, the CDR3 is TGTGCCGGCAGGACAGGGGAAGAGACCCAGTACTTC. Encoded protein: CAGRTGEETQYF.

The CDR3 region has the DNA TGTGCCAGCTCACTCCGAGGACTTGGCTACACCTTC. This sequence encodes CASSLRGLGYTF. The chain carries TRBV18 and TRBJ1-2; D gene uncertain. The CDR3 is 12 residues long. V dropped 4 bases and J dropped 7 bases, with 10 bases sitting between them. Germline loops: CDR1 KGHSH, CDR2 LQKENI.